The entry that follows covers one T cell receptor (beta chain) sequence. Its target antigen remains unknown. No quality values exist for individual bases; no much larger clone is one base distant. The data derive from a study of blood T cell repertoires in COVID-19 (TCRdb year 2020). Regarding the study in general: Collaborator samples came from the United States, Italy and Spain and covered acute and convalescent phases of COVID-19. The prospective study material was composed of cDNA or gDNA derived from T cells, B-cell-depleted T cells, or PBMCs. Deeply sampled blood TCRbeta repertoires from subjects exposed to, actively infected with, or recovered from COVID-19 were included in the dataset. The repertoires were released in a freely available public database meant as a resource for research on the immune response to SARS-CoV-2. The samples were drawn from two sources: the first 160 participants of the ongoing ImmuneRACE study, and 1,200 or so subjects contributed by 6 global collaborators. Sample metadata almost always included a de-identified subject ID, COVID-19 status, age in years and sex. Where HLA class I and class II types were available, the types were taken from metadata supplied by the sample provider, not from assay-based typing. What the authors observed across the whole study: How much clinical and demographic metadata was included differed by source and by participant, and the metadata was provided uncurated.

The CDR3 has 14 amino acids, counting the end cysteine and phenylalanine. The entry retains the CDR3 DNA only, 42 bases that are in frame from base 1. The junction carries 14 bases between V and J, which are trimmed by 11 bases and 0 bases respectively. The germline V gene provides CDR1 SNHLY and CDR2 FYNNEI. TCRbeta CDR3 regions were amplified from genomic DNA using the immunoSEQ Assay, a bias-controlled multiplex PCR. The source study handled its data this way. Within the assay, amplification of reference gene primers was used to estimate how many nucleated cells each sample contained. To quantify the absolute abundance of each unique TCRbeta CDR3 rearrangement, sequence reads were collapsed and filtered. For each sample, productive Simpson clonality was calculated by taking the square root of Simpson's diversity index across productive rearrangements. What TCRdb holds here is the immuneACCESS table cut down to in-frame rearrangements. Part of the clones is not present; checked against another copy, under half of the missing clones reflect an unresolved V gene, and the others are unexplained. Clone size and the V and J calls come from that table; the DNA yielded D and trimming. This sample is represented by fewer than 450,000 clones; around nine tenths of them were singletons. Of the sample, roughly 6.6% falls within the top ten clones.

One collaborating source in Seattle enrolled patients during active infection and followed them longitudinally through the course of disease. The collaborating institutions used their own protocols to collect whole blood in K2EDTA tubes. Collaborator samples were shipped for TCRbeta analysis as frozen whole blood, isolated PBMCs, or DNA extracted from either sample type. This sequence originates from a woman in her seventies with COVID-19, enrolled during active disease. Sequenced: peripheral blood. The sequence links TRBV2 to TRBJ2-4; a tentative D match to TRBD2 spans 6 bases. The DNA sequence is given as TGTGCCCTACGGTGGGGGGAAGCCAAAAACATTCAGTACTTC. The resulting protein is CALRWGEAKNIQYF.